This T cell receptor (beta chain) was observed in a study of STAT5B mutations in CD4+ large granular lymphocyte leukemia. Turning to the study itself: The CDR3 'QG' motif was associated with a particular HLA allele among healthy donors.

Trimming shortened V by 5 bases and J by 5 bases, and 13 bases separated the two germline ends. Germline CDR1 is MNHEY and CDR2 is SVGAGI. CDR3 length: 14 residues. General study results and limits: 8/27 top patient clones versus 2/35 control clones were TRBV06-family. Patient CD4-sorted repertoires stayed more clonal than healthy ones after leukemic-clone removal.

Concerning this clone itself: Antigen unknown.

Data came from immunoSEQ multiplex PCR; TCRdb stores just in-frame clones and leaves some out. The sample comprises some 30,000 clones, about three quarters of which are singletons, and around 1% rests with the top ten. This receptor was obtained from a human donor in good health. Material for sequencing was CD4+ T cells from blood buffy coats. This rearrangement joins TRBV6-5 to TRBJ1-5; possibly TRBD1 for D (5 bases). CDR3: CASSLGRDYQPQHF. CDR3 coding DNA: TGTGCCAGCAGTCTCGGACGGGACTATCAGCCCCAGCATTTT.